Presented here are 18 T cell receptor beta chains from one specimen sequenced in a study of metastatic and nonmetastatic thyroid tumors (dated by TCRdb to 2020 to 2022). The library came from PCR. Sequencing was performed on an Illumina HiSeq 4000. The raw public reads went through TCRdb reprocessing: fastp at Q25, MiXCR clone calling, in-frame beta chains kept. Recorded for this sample are several thousand clones; 25% to 30% of them occurred a single time. The ten largest clones represent roughly 17% of the sample. No patient had received any treatment before thyroid surgery. Sequenced input: adjacent normal tissue. The receptors shown here come from a female donor with papillary thyroid cancer or a benign thyroid nodule (not recorded which). Some clones in this sample may be carry-over from other donors' samples.

The V and J genes are TRBV20-1 and TRBJ2-5; D might be TRBD2 (6 bases). The CDR3 is made up of 15 amino acids. Trimming took 1 base from V and 4 from J, leaving 16 bases between them. Per the germline V gene, CDR1 is DFQATT and CDR2 is SNEGSKA (reference sequence). CDR3: CSARGDLGGRETQYF. CDR3 coding DNA: TGCAGTGCTAGAGGCGATTTAGGAGGGCGAGAGACCCAGTACTTC.

This clone counts as medium-sized. The chain couples TRBV9 to TRBJ1-4; no reliable D call. The CDR3 runs 11 residues. V was clipped by 3 bases and J by 8 bases, with 5 bases between them. The germline gives CDR1 SGDLS, CDR2 YYNGEE. The CDR3 nucleotides are TGTGCCAGCAGCGCTGGAGAAAAACTGTTTTTT. Translating it yields CASSAGEKLFF.

The chain joins TRBV11-1 to TRBJ2-7; 8 nucleotides agree with TRBD2. The V gene end was trimmed by 5 bases and the J gene end by 0 bases; junction bases not matched to a gene: 12. CDR3 length: 17 amino acids. Germline V lookup: CDR1 SGHAT, CDR2 FQDESV (reference sequence). The CDR3: CASSTLVAGGLSYEQYF. The DNA for the CDR3 is TGTGCCAGCAGCACCCTTGTGGCGGGAGGACTCTCCTACGAGCAGTACTTC.

This clone was recorded a few times. The chain employs TRBV6-1 and TRBJ2-2, with 10 bases fitting TRBD2. Unmatched junction bases numbered 5, after V lost 5 bases and J lost 5 bases. This CDR3 is 15 amino acids long. CDR1 is MNHNS and CDR2 is SASEGT in the germline V gene. CDR3 in amino acids: CASSTSGAGTGELFF. DNA of the CDR3: TGTGCCAGCAGTACTAGCGGGGCGGGAACCGGGGAGCTGTTTTTT.

V gene TRBV9 combines with J gene TRBJ1-1; D call uncertain. The V end lost 0 bases, the J end lost 3 bases, and 6 bases lay between the germline ends. Germline CDR1 is SGDLS and CDR2 is YYNGEE. This CDR3 region has 13 residues. This CDR3 reads CASSVDTDTEAFF. CDR3 DNA: TGTGCCAGCAGCGTAGACACGGACACTGAAGCTTTCTTT.

The chain carries TRBV6-5 and TRBJ1-6; D remains ambiguous. The CDR3 sequence is 18 residues long. V lost 6 bases and J 5 bases, leaving 23 bases between the germline ends. The germline CDR1 and CDR2 sequences are MNHEY and SVGAGI. The CDR3 nucleotides read TGTGCCAGCAGCCTTCCCGGACGCCTGGTACACAATAATTCACCCCTCCACTTT. This encodes CASSLPGRLVHNNSPLHF.

By share of the sample, this clone is large. The genes are TRBV20-1 and TRBJ1-3; D not certain. Germline lookup yields CDR1 DFQATT and CDR2 SNEGSKA (reference sequence). The length of the CDR3 is 16 residues. V dropped 4 bases and J dropped 0 bases, with 16 bases sitting between them. The chain's CDR3 is CSAIPTRLSSGNTIYF. The CDR3 region has the DNA TGCAGTGCTATTCCTACTAGGCTAAGCTCTGGAAACACCATATATTTT.

A remark on this clone: The junction departs from the called germline gene at one end, perhaps through a read error. Here the CDR3 reads CANSLAAATNEKLFF. The CDR3 bases are TGTGCCAACAGCTTGGCGGCCGCGACCAATGAAAAACTGTTTTTT. The chain carries TRBV5-5 and TRBJ1-4, with D unresolved. The CDR3 extends over 15 amino acids. Germline values: CDR1 SGHKS, CDR2 YYEKEE (reference sequence).

This clone is categorized as medium-sized. The chain uses TRBV6-5 and TRBJ1-4; the D is unclear. Germline lookup yields CDR1 MNHEY and CDR2 SVGAGI. V was pared by 0 bases and J by 0 bases, with 5 bases between. The CDR3 extends over 15 amino acids. The CDR3 loop is CASSYSGTTNEKLFF. The CDR3 DNA follows: TGTGCCAGCAGTTACTCGGGAACAACTAATGAAAAACTGTTTTTT.

This clone has more than one count but fewer than ten. The sample contains more than one DNA sequence encoding this CDR3. V is TRBV9 and J is TRBJ2-5; D gene unclear. The CDR3 spans 12 residues. V lost 4 bases to trimming and J lost 5 bases, with 9 bases between them. From germline, CDR1 is SGDLS and CDR2 YYNGEE. The CDR3 sequence: CASSPVGETQYF. CDR3 bases: TGTGCCAGCAGCCCTGTGGGTGAGACCCAGTACTTC.

The chain joins TRBV20-1 to TRBJ2-7; perhaps D is TRBD1 or TRBD2 (5 bases each). This CDR3 has 14 residues. CDR1 is DFQATT, CDR2 SNEGSKA, per germline (reference sequence). V gave up 3 bases and J gave up 2 bases, with 14 bases separating them. The CDR3 protein is CSASGDAKTYEQYF. The CDR3 DNA reads TGCAGTGCTAGTGGGGACGCTAAGACCTACGAGCAGTACTTC.

This chain uses TRBV28 with TRBJ2-1; perhaps TRBD2 as D (6 bases). The CDR3 spans 13 residues. The V end was cut by 6 bases, the J end by 10 bases, with 16 bases between. In germline, CDR1 is MDHEN, CDR2 SYDVKM. CDR3 amino acids: CASSQDIRGEQFF. The CDR3 DNA reads TGTGCCAGCAGCCAAGATATACGGGGGGAGCAGTTCTTC.

By share of the sample, this clone is large. This chain links TRBV6-1 with TRBJ2-7; D perhaps matches TRBD1 (5 bases). The V and J ends lost 5 bases and 0 bases respectively, with 14 bases between them. CDR1 is MNHNS and CDR2 is SASEGT in the germline V gene. The CDR3 sequence is 15 residues long. The CDR3 bases are TGTGCCAGCAGTCCTAGGGGCGGTAGCTCCTACGAGCAGTACTTC. Translating it yields CASSPRGGSSYEQYF.

The chain links TRBV10-3 to TRBJ1-2, with 9 nucleotides matching TRBD1. CDR1 is ENHRY, CDR2 SYGVKD, per germline. There are 14 residues in the CDR3. J was trimmed by 4 bases and V by 5 bases; bases with no gene match: 5. In DNA, the CDR3 is TGTGCCATCAGTCCCGGGACAGGGACCTATGGCTACACCTTC. It codes for CAISPGTGTYGYTF.

This sequence joins TRBV6-1 and TRBJ1-5; TRBD1 might be the D (5 bases). Germline V lookup: CDR1 MNHNS, CDR2 SASEGT. CDR3 size: 14 residues. V was shortened by 6 bases and J by 7 bases, with 16 bases between the two germline ends. CDR3 DNA: TGTGCCAGCAGCGACACAGGCGTCCCCCAGCCCCAGCATTTT. Translation gives CASSDTGVPQPQHF.

The CDR3 nucleotides are TGTGCCAGCAGCTACGTAGGTGGGGGAGGAGATACGCAGTATTTT. This translates into CASSYVGGGGDTQYF. The chain is built from TRBV9 and TRBJ2-3; TRBD2 is a possible D gene (6 bases). CDR1 and CDR2 from the germline V gene are SGDLS and YYNGEE. The CDR3 totals 15 residues. With 4 bases removed from V and 5 bases from J, the gap between germline ends came to 17 bases.

The chain carries TRBV6-2 or TRBV6-3 and TRBJ2-7; D gene unclear. Between the trimmed V and J ends, which lost 6 bases and 7 bases, there was a span of 13 bases. Germline V gene lookup returns CDR1 MNHEY and CDR2 SVGEGT. CDR3 length equals 12 residues. This chain's CDR3 is CASRLVLGEQYF. In nucleotides, the CDR3 is TGTGCCAGCAGGCTTGTCTTGGGGGAGCAGTACTTC.

The rearrangement joins TRBV6-5 to TRBJ1-3; no clear D. Germline values: CDR1 MNHEY, CDR2 SVGAGI. Trimming shortened V by 2 bases and J by 2 bases, and 13 bases separated the two germline ends. This CDR3 contains 16 residues. CDR3 sequence: CASSYKADGAGNTIYF. The CDR3 bases are TGTGCCAGCAGTTACAAAGCGGATGGGGCTGGAAACACCATATATTTT.